The rows below give T cell receptor beta chains drawn from one sample of a study of tumor-infiltrating lymphocytes in localized non-small cell lung cancer. Method: immunoSEQ multiplex PCR; TCRdb's copy keeps in-frame clones and lacks some. Altogether thousands of clones are present, 60% to 85% being singletons, with the ten largest covering about 13%. Specimen: uninvolved lung tissue not adjacent to the tumor. The receptors originated from a human donor with non-small cell lung cancer. CDR3s include the opening cysteine and the closing phenylalanine or tryptophan. A D gene is named only where the DNA matches it firmly. Size values are once, few and many counts, or a class for expanded clones, and some rows have none.

>TRBV7-3|TRBD1|TRBJ1-1|NA
CASSPGSTGSAFF
TGTGCCAGCAGCCCCGGTTCGACAGGGAGTGCTTTCTTT
>TRBV9|TRBD2|TRBJ2-7|NA
CASSVASSGSYEQYF
TGTGCCAGCAGCGTAGCGTCTAGCGGGAGCTACGAGCAGTACTTC
>TRBV2|NA|TRBJ1-1|once
CASKNPAGVNTEAFF
TGTGCCAGCAAAAATCCGGCAGGCGTGAACACTGAAGCTTTCTTT
>TRBV5-1|TRBD1|TRBJ2-7|NA
CASSGYNRGRGEQYF
TGCGCCAGCAGTGGGTATAACAGGGGGCGCGGCGAGCAGTACTTC
>TRBV9|TRBD2|TRBJ2-1|NA
CASSVGTSGYNEQFF
TGTGCCAGCAGCGTGGGGACTAGCGGATACAATGAGCAGTTCTTC
>TRBV11-1|NA|TRBJ1-1|NA
CASSLVGPTEAFF
TGTGCCAGCAGCTTAGTGGGACCCACTGAAGCTTTCTTT
>TRBV7-2|NA|TRBJ1-2|once
CASSLREYGYTF
TGTGCCAGCAGCTTAAGGGAGTATGGCTACACCTTC
>TRBV27|NA|TRBJ2-7|NA
CASSLYFRDEQYF
TGTGCCAGCAGTTTGTATTTCCGGGACGAGCAGTACTTC
>TRBV6-1|NA|TRBJ2-1|NA
CASSVSENNEQFF
TGTGCCAGCAGTGTTTCGGAGAACAATGAGCAGTTCTTC
>TRBV7-3|NA|TRBJ2-5|NA
CASSFGVQETQYF
TGTGCCAGCAGCTTTGGAGTCCAAGAGACCCAGTACTTC
>TRBV7-3|NA|TRBJ2-5|few
CASSSSGTWGETQYF
TGTGCCAGCAGCTCCTCCGGGACCTGGGGAGAGACCCAGTACTTC
>TRBV19|NA|TRBJ2-7|NA
CASSIRQGGSYEQYF
TGTGCCAGTAGTATTCGGCAGGGGGGCTCCTACGAGCAGTACTTC
>TRBV7-9|NA|TRBJ1-5|NA
CASSSDGAGVSNQPQHF
TGTGCCAGCAGCTCCGACGGGGCAGGGGTAAGCAATCAGCCCCAGCATTTT
>TRBV7-2|NA|TRBJ1-3|once
CASSMRMGGNTIYF
TGTGCCAGCAGCATGAGAATGGGTGGAAACACCATATATTTT
>TRBV27|TRBD2|TRBJ2-5|NA
CASSLSIGTSGRAQETQYF
TGTGCCAGCAGTTTATCGATCGGGACTAGCGGGAGAGCTCAAGAGACCCAGTACTTC
>TRBV29-1|NA|TRBJ2-1|few
CSVAESSDGGNNEQFF
TGCAGCGTTGCCGAATCATCCGATGGGGGAAACAATGAGCAGTTCTTC
>TRBV30|TRBD1|TRBJ1-5|few
CAWSVLTGGNQPQHF
TGTGCCTGGAGTGTACTCACAGGGGGCAATCAGCCCCAGCATTTT
>TRBV5-4|TRBD2|TRBJ2-5|NA
CASSLAGGRQETQYF
TGTGCCAGCAGTTTAGCGGGAGGGCGACAAGAGACCCAGTACTTC
>TRBV5-1|TRBD1|TRBJ2-5|once
CASSTPGQGETQYF
TGCGCCAGCAGCACGCCGGGACAGGGGGAGACCCAGTACTTC
>TRBV4-2|TRBD1|TRBJ2-1|NA
CASSQEMGQGHYNEQFF
TGTGCCAGCAGCCAAGAGATGGGACAGGGGCACTACAATGAGCAGTTCTTC
>TRBV27|TRBD1|TRBJ1-5|NA
CASSWTGGNQPQHF
TGTGCCAGCAGCTGGACAGGGGGCAATCAGCCCCAGCATTTT
>TRBV11-1|NA|TRBJ1-1|few
CASSPSPGWGSDTEAFF
TGTGCCAGCAGCCCCTCCCCCGGGTGGGGGTCGGACACTGAAGCTTTCTTT
>TRBV5-1|NA|TRBJ1-1|NA
CASSLEGWNTEAFF
TGCGCCAGCAGCTTGGAGGGTTGGAACACTGAAGCTTTCTTT
>TRBV7-6|TRBD2|TRBJ2-7|NA
CASSPRLAGGISYEQYF
TGTGCCAGCAGCCCCCGACTAGCGGGAGGCATCTCCTACGAGCAGTACTTC
>TRBV15|TRBD1|TRBJ2-2|NA
CATSRIRQGTGELFF
TGTGCCACCAGCAGAATTAGACAGGGCACCGGGGAGCTGTTTTTT
>TRBV9|NA|TRBJ1-5|NA
CASSVDGRDQPQHF
TGTGCCAGCAGCGTAGACGGACGGGATCAGCCCCAGCATTTT
>TRBV5-1|TRBD1|TRBJ2-3|NA
CASSATGSKRDTQYF
TGCGCCAGCAGCGCGACAGGGTCGAAGAGGGATACGCAGTATTTT
>TRBV2|NA|TRBJ2-7|once
CASSAGWSSYEQYF
TGTGCCAGCAGCGCGGGATGGTCCTCCTACGAGCAGTACTTC
>TRBV28|NA|TRBJ2-3|once
CASGGVAGADTQYF
TGTGCCAGCGGGGGTGTAGCTGGGGCAGATACGCAGTATTTT
>TRBV28|NA|TRBJ1-1|NA
CASSPIQFSRGSPEAFF
TGTGCCAGCAGTCCAATACAATTTTCAAGGGGCAGCCCTGAAGCTTTCTTT
>TRBV28|NA|TRBJ2-3|few
CASSRGRDTDTQYF
TGTGCCAGCAGTCGCGGCAGAGACACAGATACGCAGTATTTT
>TRBV6-4|NA|TRBJ2-7|NA
CASSSGRPYEQYF
TGTGCCAGCAGTTCCGGACGGCCTTACGAGCAGTACTTC
>TRBV7-3|NA|TRBJ1-1|large
CASSLTNTEAFF
TGTGCCAGCAGCTTGACAAACACTGAAGCTTTCTTT
>TRBV28|TRBD1|TRBJ1-5|NA
CASSLGQGLQPQHF
TGTGCCAGCAGTCTCGGACAGGGCCTTCAGCCCCAGCATTTT
>TRBV28|NA|TRBJ2-2|NA
CASSLLVWGIDAGELFF
TGTGCCAGCAGTTTGTTGGTCTGGGGCATAGACGCCGGGGAGCTGTTTTTT
>TRBV6-6|TRBD2|TRBJ2-7|NA
CASSDGGSHEQYF
TGTGCCAGCAGCGACGGGGGGTCCCACGAGCAGTACTTC
>TRBV10-3|NA|TRBJ2-7|NA
CAISESTAGTYEQYF
TGTGCCATCAGTGAGTCGACGGCGGGGACCTACGAGCAGTACTTC
>TRBV5-1|TRBD2|TRBJ2-2|NA
CASSLALAGVTGELFF
TGCGCCAGCAGCTTGGCCCTAGCGGGAGTCACCGGGGAGCTGTTTTTT
>TRBV7-8|NA|TRBJ2-7|NA
CASSLALGNEQYF
TGTGCCAGCAGCTTAGCGCTGGGTAACGAGCAGTACTTC
>TRBV29-1|NA|TRBJ1-1|NA
CSVSSVGGNTEAFF
TGCAGCGTGTCCTCGGTAGGGGGTAACACTGAAGCTTTCTTT
>TRBV11-2|TRBD1|TRBJ2-7|once
CASRQPGQGTLEQYF
TGTGCCAGCAGACAACCGGGACAGGGGACGCTAGAGCAGTACTTC
>TRBV4-1|NA|TRBJ1-2|NA
CASSQGGASNYGYTF
TGCGCCAGCAGCCAAGGGGGTGCCTCTAACTATGGCTACACCTTC
>TRBV6-5|TRBD1|TRBJ1-1|NA
CASSLQGGGTEAFF
TGTGCCAGCAGTTTACAGGGGGGGGGCACTGAAGCTTTCTTT
>TRBV6-6|NA|TRBJ2-7|medium-sized
CASTKGDSYEQYF
TGTGCCAGCACGAAGGGGGACTCCTACGAGCAGTACTTC
>TRBV15|NA|TRBJ1-5|NA
CATSRDQDQPQHF
TGTGCCACCAGCAGAGATCAAGATCAGCCCCAGCATTTT
>TRBV7-3|TRBD2|TRBJ2-1|NA
CASSFWGTSTEQFF
TGTGCCAGCAGCTTTTGGGGGACTAGCACTGAGCAGTTCTTC
>TRBV6-4|NA|TRBJ1-2|NA
CASSSELGYGYTF
TGTGCCAGCAGCTCGGAGTTAGGCTATGGCTACACCTTC
>TRBV19|TRBD2|TRBJ2-1|NA
CASSIELADNEQFF
TGTGCCAGTAGTATAGAACTAGCGGACAATGAGCAGTTCTTC